The present T cell receptor (beta chain) was sequenced within a study of T cell repertoires in cytomegalovirus infection. The overall study: Indications came from public TCR beta signatures; they pointed to CMV infection and to a matching HLA type. Findings and limits, study-wide: HLA-C-restricted TCR beta clonotypes specific for CMV led the ex vivo response. Frequencies of public TCR beta families were cumulated, and this identified carriers of CMV plus the relevant HLA.

CDR1 and CDR2 (germline): ENHRY, SYGVKD. V gave up 7 bases and J gave up 0 bases, with 16 bases separating them. There are 16 residues in the CDR3. From the reads, TCRdb called clonotypes with MiXCR, one entry per CDR3 protein. The repertoire holds some 900,000 distinct CDR3 sequences, with approximately 29% as singletons. This clonotype has only a few counts. Its specificity is not known. The clonotype comes from a human donor in good health (CMV status not recorded). Some clones in this sample may be carry-over from other donors' samples. The material was cultured CD8+ T cells from PBMCs, obtained from culture after CMV antigen stimulation. The rearrangement links TRBV10-3 to TRBJ2-1, with unresolved D. Here the CDR3 DNA reads TGTGCCATCAAGACCTCCGGGCCCAGCTCCTACAATGAGCAGTTCTTC. Translated, it gives CAIKTSGPSSYNEQFF.